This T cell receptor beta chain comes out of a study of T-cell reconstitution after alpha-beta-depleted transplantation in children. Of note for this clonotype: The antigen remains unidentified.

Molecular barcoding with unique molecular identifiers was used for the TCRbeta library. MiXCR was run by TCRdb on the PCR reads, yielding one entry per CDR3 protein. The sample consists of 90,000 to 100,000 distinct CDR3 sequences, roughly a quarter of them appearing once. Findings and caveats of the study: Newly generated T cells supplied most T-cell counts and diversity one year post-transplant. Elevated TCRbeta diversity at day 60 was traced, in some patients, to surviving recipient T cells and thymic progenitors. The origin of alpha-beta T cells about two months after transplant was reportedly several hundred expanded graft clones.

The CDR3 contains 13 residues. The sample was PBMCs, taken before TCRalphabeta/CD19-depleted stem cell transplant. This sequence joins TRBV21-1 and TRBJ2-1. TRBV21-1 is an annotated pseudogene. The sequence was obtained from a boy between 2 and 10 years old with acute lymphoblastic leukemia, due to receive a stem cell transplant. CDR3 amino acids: CASSKVLGNEQFF. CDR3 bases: TGTGCCAGCAGCAAAGTCCTGGGGAATGAGCAGTTCTTC.